The 22 T cell receptor beta chains below were found in one sample sequenced in a study of CD8+ T cells in alopecia areata. Isolated RNA was reverse transcribed into cDNA used as the sequencing template. The repertoire was sequenced with immunoSEQ multiplex PCR; TCRdb's copy has only in-frame clones and lacks some. The sample consists of approximately 210,000 clones, over 60% of them appearing once. Stated treatment: oral pan-JAK inhibitor, 5-10 mg twice daily. The sample consisted of CD4+ T cells sorted from blood, taken at week 4, from a patient treated with tofacitinib. The source is a human donor with alopecia areata.

J is TRBJ2-2 and V is TRBV29-1; possibly TRBD2 for D (6 bases). The length of the CDR3 is 15 residues. Germline V gene lookup returns CDR1 SQVTM and CDR2 ANQGSEA. V was pared by 2 bases and J by 0 bases, with 10 bases between. The CDR3 nucleotides read TGCAGCGTTGAACTCTGGGGGGCGAACACCGGGGAGCTGTTTTTT. It yields the protein CSVELWGANTGELFF.

The genes are TRBV7-9 and TRBJ2-2; TRBD2 matches 8 bases. The V gene's germline CDR1 is SEHNR and CDR2 FQNEAQ (reference sequence). This CDR3 is 15 amino acids long. Trimming took 5 bases from V and 1 from J; bases not matched to a gene: 3. The CDR3 loop is CASSGSGKNTGELFF. The CDR3 DNA follows: TGTGCCAGCAGCGGTAGCGGGAAGAACACCGGGGAGCTGTTTTTT.

The rearrangement uses TRBV6-5 and TRBJ1-6, with unresolved D. CDR1 and CDR2 from the germline V gene are MNHEY and SVGAGI. There are 13 residues in the CDR3. Trimming stripped 6 bases from V and 6 bases from J, with 9 bases between. CDR3 residues: CASSSRLNSPLHF. CDR3 nucleotide sequence: TGTGCCAGCAGCTCCAGACTTAATTCACCCCTCCACTTT.

DNA of the CDR3: TGTGCCAGCAGCTCCACAGGGGGCTGGTCCTACGAGCAGTACTTC. Translating it yields CASSSTGGWSYEQYF. V and J are TRBV7-2 and TRBJ2-7, with TRBD1 identical over 9 bases. Losses at the gene ends were 4 bases for V and 1 base for J; bases not matched to a gene: 5. This CDR3 is built from 15 residues. Germline CDR1 and CDR2: SGHTA and FQGNSA. The variable domain in full, completed from reference TRBV7-2 and TRBJ2-7, reads GAGVSQSPSNKVTEKGKDVELRCDPISGHTALYWYRQSLGQGLEFLIYFQGNSAPDKSGLPSDRFSAERTGGSVSTLTIQRTQQEDSAVYLCASSSTGGWSYEQYFGPGTRLTVT.

This clone was counted only a few times. The rearrangement joins TRBV2 to TRBJ2-3; 7 bases align to TRBD2. Germline CDR1 reads SNHLY; CDR2 reads FYNNEI. This CDR3 region has 15 residues. V trimming: 3 bases; J trimming: 2 bases; junction bases outside the gene matches: 5. Here the CDR3 reads CASSELGGFTDTQYF. The CDR3 DNA follows: TGTGCCAGCAGTGAGCTCGGGGGGTTCACAGATACGCAGTATTTT.

This chain joins TRBV4-3 and TRBJ2-7, with 8 bases identical to TRBD1. V trimming: 0 bases; J trimming: 4 bases; junction bases outside the gene matches: 8. Germline assignment: CDR1 LGHNA and CDR2 YSLEER. CDR3 length equals 16 residues. CDR3 bases: TGCGCCAGCAGCCAAGATTACGGGCAGGGGGCGTACGAGCAGTACTTC. The encoded protein is CASSQDYGQGAYEQYF.

This clone was seen a handful of times. One junction end disagrees with the germline gene, perhaps due to a read error. CDR3 nucleotide sequence: TGTGCCAGCAGCTTGACACTTCAGAACACTGAAGCTTTCTTT. It codes for CASSLTLQNTEAFF. The rearrangement links TRBV5-1 to TRBJ1-1; unclear D gene. The CDR3 runs 14 residues. Germline V gene data show CDR1 as SGHRS and CDR2 as YFSETQ.

The gene calls are TRBV2 and TRBJ2-7, with D perhaps matching TRBD1 (5 bases). There are 13 residues in the CDR3. Germline V lookup: CDR1 SNHLY, CDR2 FYNNEI. Trimming left V 0 bases short and J 4 bases short, with 7 bases between. In DNA, the CDR3 is TGTGCCAGCAGTGAAGCGGGGCAGTACGAGCAGTACTTC. It translates to CASSEAGQYEQYF.

This chain joins TRBV11-2 and TRBJ2-1; TRBD2 matches 8 bases. The germline CDR1 and CDR2 sequences are SGHAT and FQNNGV. Unmatched junction bases numbered 10, after V lost 8 bases and J lost 4 bases. The CDR3 is made up of 15 amino acids. The CDR3 sequence: CASCVGVAGYNEQFF. CDR3 in DNA: TGTGCCAGCTGTGTCGGGGTAGCGGGGTACAATGAGCAGTTCTTC.

The gene calls are TRBV6-6 and TRBJ2-3; 7 bases are a match to TRBD1. The CDR3 spans 13 residues. V was pared by 8 bases and J by 4 bases, with 6 bases of the junction left unmatched. CDR1 is MNHNY, CDR2 SVGAGI, per germline (reference sequence). The CDR3 region has the DNA TGTGCCAGCGGAGTCGGGACAGCAGATACGCAGTATTTT. It translates to CASGVGTADTQYF.

This clone was counted only a few times. The chain employs TRBV4-3 and TRBJ1-1, with a weak D call TRBD1 (6 bases). The germline V gene encodes CDR1 LGHNA and CDR2 YSLEER. Trimming shortened V by 2 bases and J by 0 bases, and 10 bases separated the two germline ends. The CDR3 runs to 15 residues. CDR3 DNA sequence: TGCGCCAGCAGCCAACGACAGGTGATGAACACTGAAGCTTTCTTT. This sequence encodes CASSQRQVMNTEAFF.

This clone was found a few times. The genes are TRBV29-1 and TRBJ1-1, with D possibly being TRBD1 (5 bases). The CDR3 runs 13 residues. Trimming cost V 4 bases and J 5 bases, with 14 bases left between them. Germline V CDR1 and CDR2: SQVTM, ANQGSEA. CDR3 bases: TGCAGCGTTGTGCGGGACCTCGGGACTGAAGCTTTCTTT. Its protein product is CSVVRDLGTEAFF.

V usage is TRBV20-1 and J usage is TRBJ1-2; D is ambiguous. Per germline, CDR1 DFQATT and CDR2 SNEGSKA (reference sequence). The CDR3 extends over 11 amino acids. The V gene lost 1 base and the J gene lost 0 bases, with 0 bases spanning the gap. The CDR3, as DNA: TGCAGTGCTAGAGCTAACTATGGCTACACCTTC. Protein product: CSARANYGYTF.

J is TRBJ2-6 and V is TRBV30; D not resolved. Germline-derived CDR1 and CDR2 are GTSNPN and SVGIG (reference sequence). The ends were cut back, 4 bases at V and 4 bases at J, with 5 bases in the middle. CDR3 size: 12 residues. The CDR3 spells CAWTGGANVLTF. In DNA form, the CDR3 reads TGTGCCTGGACGGGCGGGGCCAACGTCCTGACTTTC. The whole variable domain, remainder taken from reference TRBV30 and TRBJ2-6, is SQTIHQWPATLVQPVGSPLSLECTVEGTSNPNLYWYRQAAGRGLQLLFYSVGIGQISSEVPQNLSASRPQDRQFILSSKKLLLSDSGFYLCAWTGGANVLTFGAGSRLTVL.

The J gene is TRBJ2-1, the V gene TRBV30; perhaps TRBD2 as D (6 bases). Germline V gives CDR1 GTSNPN, CDR2 SVGIG (reference sequence). CDR3 size: 12 residues. Trimming took 2 bases from V and 10 from J, leaving 12 bases between them. The CDR3 DNA is TGTGCCTGGAGTCCGGGACTTCGGGAGCAGTTCTTC. Translation: CAWSPGLREQFF.

This clone was seen a handful of times. The chain employs TRBV18 and TRBJ1-6, with 7 bases identical to TRBD1. The CDR3 is 17 amino acids. Germline V CDR1 and CDR2: KGHSH, LQKENI. Trimming removed 3 bases from V and 6 bases from J; junction bases left unmatched: 11. The CDR3 spells CASSPGPGTVINSPLHF. The CDR3 nucleotides are TGTGCCAGCTCACCCGGTCCCGGGACAGTTATTAATTCACCCCTCCACTTT.

The chain is built from TRBV6-5 and TRBJ1-6; possibly TRBD1 for D (6 bases). The CDR3 runs to 15 residues. The germline V gene encodes CDR1 MNHEY and CDR2 SVGAGI. V lost 1 base, J lost 7 bases, and 11 bases lay in between. Here the CDR3 DNA reads TGTGCCAGCAGTTACTGGGGGCAGGGGAATTCACCCCTCCACTTT. Translating gives CASSYWGQGNSPLHF.

This clone was detected once. V usage is TRBV6-6 and J usage is TRBJ2-3; TRBD1 matches at 9 bases. The germline CDR1 and CDR2 sequences are MNHNY and SVGAGI (reference sequence). V lost 4 bases and J lost 4; bases outside the gene matches: 3. This CDR3 is 14 amino acids long. CDR3 sequence: CASSSQGAPDTQYF. CDR3 bases: TGTGCCAGCAGTTCACAGGGGGCTCCAGATACGCAGTATTTT.

The chain combines TRBV4-2 with TRBJ2-7; perhaps TRBD2 as D (6 bases). The CDR3 runs 15 residues. V was clipped by 0 bases and J by 2 bases, with 11 bases between them. Per the germline V gene, CDR1 is LGHNA and CDR2 is YNFKEQ. The CDR3: CASSQESRLAYEQYF. The CDR3 DNA follows: TGTGCCAGCAGCCAAGAGAGCCGACTAGCCTACGAGCAGTACTTC.

The chain recombines TRBV30 with TRBJ1-1, with 11 nucleotides matching TRBD1. From germline, CDR1 is GTSNPN and CDR2 SVGIG (reference sequence). The CDR3 length is 13 residues. Trimming removed 2 bases from V and 7 bases from J; junction bases left unmatched: 3. The CDR3: CAWSPDRGREAFF. CDR3 nucleotides: TGTGCCTGGAGTCCGGACAGGGGGCGTGAAGCTTTCTTT.

This clone was observed a handful of times. The J gene is TRBJ1-2, the V gene TRBV27; a weak D match, TRBD1 (5 bases). The ends were cut back, 8 bases at V and 4 bases at J, with 26 bases in the middle. The CDR3 contains 17 residues. Germline-derived CDR1 and CDR2 are MNHEY and SMNVEV (reference sequence). The CDR3 here is CASYLRRAGTPIYGYTF. DNA for the CDR3: TGTGCCAGCTACTTACGGAGGGCTGGGACTCCTATCTATGGCTACACCTTC.

CDR3 residues: CATAGADNQPQHF. The CDR3 DNA is TGTGCCACCGCCGGGGCAGACAATCAGCCCCAGCATTTT. This rearrangement joins TRBV30 to TRBJ1-5; possible D gene TRBD1, 5 bases. This CDR3 comprises 13 residues. Germline CDR1 and CDR2: GTSNPN and SVGIG (reference sequence). The germline V and J ends were trimmed by 8 bases and 3 bases, with 14 bases remaining between them.